Reported below is one TCR beta chain. Its cognate antigen has yet to be identified. No much larger clone exists at a distance of one base, and base qualities are not known. This entry belongs to a study of vaccination effects on CD4 cells after COVID-19 (dated by TCRdb to about 2022). In terms of the full investigation: Two doses of either the BNT162b2 or the mRNA-1273 mRNA SARS-CoV-2 vaccine were administered to participants. Altogether, approximately 10 COVID-19 convalescent patients and several SARS-CoV-2-naive healthy vaccine recipients made up the full study. SARS-CoV-2 spike-specific CD4+ TCR repertoires were compared before and after mRNA vaccination in COVID-19 convalescent patients and in infection-naive vaccine recipients. In a couple of convalescent patients, pre-vaccine samples were collected 16 days and one week ahead of the first dose, 142 and 148 days after COVID-19 diagnosis. Cultures from other donors in the study were sequenced using the Oncomine TCR Beta short-read assay on an Illumina iSeq 100. Results and caveats for the whole study, not just this receptor: Both infection-induced and vaccine-induced clones contracted markedly at late post-vaccination timepoints, which is consistent with waning T cell responses. Among convalescent patients, the spike-reactive repertoire after vaccination was made up mainly of new vaccine-induced clones that were largely distinct from the clones induced by infection. The study was limited by a small number of convalescent patients and lacked early post-infection timepoints.

Reading the germline V gene gives CDR1 ENHRY and CDR2 SYGVKD. The CDR3 has 14 amino acids, counting the end cysteine and phenylalanine. Only the CDR3 part of the read is kept: 42 bases, read in frame from the first base. Between the V and J ends, shortened by 6 bases and 1 base respectively, the junction contains 12 bases. In the ViraFEST assay, PBMC were stimulated with viral peptide pools, and TCR sequencing was then used to find antigen-specific CD4+ T cell clonotypes based on their expansion. After about 10 days of culture, CD4+ T cells were isolated with the EasySep CD4+ T cell isolation kit. PCR-confirmed SARS-CoV-2 infection had occurred in convalescent patients between March and December 2020, before the Alpha, Beta and Delta variants emerged in the United States. Each well held 1.5 million to 2 million PBMC cultured in IMDM containing approximately 5.2% human AB serum, 10 IU/ml IL-2 and gentamicin, along with roughly 10 ug/ml peptides. Half of the culture medium was replaced with fresh IL-2-containing medium on days 3 and 7. Unless noted otherwise, every peptide stimulation condition was cultured in triplicate wells. Using Ficoll-Paque Plus gradient centrifugation, PBMC were separated from whole blood and then either used fresh or cryopreserved at -140C. The QIAamp micro DNA kit was used to extract genomic DNA from the cultured CD4+ T cells.

The library was generated by the immunoSEQ multiplex PCR assay. TCR beta CDR3 sequencing was performed on DNA from the cultured, isolated CD4+ T cells. Per the source publication's procedure: The analysis removed non-productive TCR sequences, trimmed reads to the CDR3 region, and retained only CDR3s that were 7 or more amino acids long. Antigen-specific clonotypes were identified with the MANAFEST web app by comparing expansion in peptide wells against reference cultures. For clones to be considered positive, expansion at FDR<0.05 versus reference and all other wells, an odds ratio above 5, and a frequency above 0.1% in two replicate wells were required. Cross-reactive clonotypes were defined as significantly expanded in SARS-CoV-2 spike wells and in at least one common cold coronavirus spike condition. Levenshtein distance calculated with the stringdist R package was used to assess CDR3 similarity, and unrooted trees were constructed with ape in R 3.6.1. Held by TCRdb, this immuneACCESS table contains in-frame sequences only and omits some clones. Under half of the omission traces to an unresolved V gene where checked; the cause of the rest is unknown. For V, J and clone size, that table is used; D and trimming come from the DNA. The sample records about 20,000 clones, roughly 70% of which are singletons. Approximately 38% of the sample rests with the top ten.

The TCR sequence derives from a human donor who had a prior SARS-CoV-2 infection. The chain was built from TRBV10-3 and TRBJ2-5; the D region may be TRBD1 or TRBD2, each matching 5 bases equally. Source: CD4+ T cells from PBMCs cultured with a peptide pool, taken before COVID-19 vaccination. The CDR3 sequence is CAISPGPLQETQYF. The nucleotide sequence is TGTGCCATCAGCCCGGGACCACTCCAAGAGACCCAGTACTTC.